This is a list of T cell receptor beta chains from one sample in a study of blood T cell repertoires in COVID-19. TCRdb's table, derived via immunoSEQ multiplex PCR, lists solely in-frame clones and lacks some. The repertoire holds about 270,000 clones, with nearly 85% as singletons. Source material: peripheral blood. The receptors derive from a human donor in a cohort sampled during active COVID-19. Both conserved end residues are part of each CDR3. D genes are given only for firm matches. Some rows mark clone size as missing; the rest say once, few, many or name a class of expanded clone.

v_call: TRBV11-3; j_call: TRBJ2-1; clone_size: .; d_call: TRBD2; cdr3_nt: TGTGCCAGCAGCTTCTCCGGGACTAGCGGATACAATGAGCAGTTCTTC; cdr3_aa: CASSFSGTSGYNEQFF
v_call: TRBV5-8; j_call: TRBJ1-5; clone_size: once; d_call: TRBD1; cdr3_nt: TGTGCCAGCAGCTTGGGGGACAGGGACCAGCCCCAGCATTTT; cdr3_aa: CASSLGDRDQPQHF
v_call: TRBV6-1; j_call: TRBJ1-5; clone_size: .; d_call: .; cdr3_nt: TGTGCCAGCAGTGAGGTCGGCAGGTATCCCCAGCATTTT; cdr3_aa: CASSEVGRYPQHF
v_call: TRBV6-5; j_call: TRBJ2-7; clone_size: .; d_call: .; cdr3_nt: TGTGCCAGCAGTTATACCGCGGGAAGCACCTACGAGCAGTACTTC; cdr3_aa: CASSYTAGSTYEQYF
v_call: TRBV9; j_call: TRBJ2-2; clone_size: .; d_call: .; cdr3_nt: TGTGCCAGCAGCGTTCAGGGTGGTCACGGGGAGCTGTTTTTT; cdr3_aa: CASSVQGGHGELFF
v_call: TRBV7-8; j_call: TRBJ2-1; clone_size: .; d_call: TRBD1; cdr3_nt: TGTGCCAGCAGCTCTGCCGGGACAGGGGTCCTGGGGTTCTTC; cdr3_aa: CASSSAGTGVLGFF
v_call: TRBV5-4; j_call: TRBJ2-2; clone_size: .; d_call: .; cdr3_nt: TGTGCCAGCAGCTTGCCGGGAATCGGGGAGCTGTTTTTT; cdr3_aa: CASSLPGIGELFF
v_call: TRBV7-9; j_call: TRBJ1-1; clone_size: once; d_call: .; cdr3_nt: TGTGCCAGCAGGTCTCACCCACTAGGTACGAGGTTGAACACTGAAGCTTTCTTT; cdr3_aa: CASRSHPLGTRLNTEAFF
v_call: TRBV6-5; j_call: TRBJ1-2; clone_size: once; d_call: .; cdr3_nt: TGTGCCAGCAGTAACCAAGGAGGCGGCTACACCTTC; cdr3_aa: CASSNQGGGYTF
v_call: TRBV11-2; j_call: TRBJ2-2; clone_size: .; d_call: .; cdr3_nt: TGTGCCAGCAGCTTAGGTCCGGCGAACACCGGGGAGCTGTTTTTT; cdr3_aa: CASSLGPANTGELFF
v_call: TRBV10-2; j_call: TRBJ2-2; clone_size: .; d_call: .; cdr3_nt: TGCGCCAGCAGCAATTTCGGGGAGCTGTTTTTT; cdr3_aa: CASSNFGELFF
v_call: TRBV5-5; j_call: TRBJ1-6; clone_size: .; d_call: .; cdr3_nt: TGTGCCAGCAGCTCGACATTGTATAATTCACCCCTCCACTTT; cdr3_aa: CASSSTLYNSPLHF
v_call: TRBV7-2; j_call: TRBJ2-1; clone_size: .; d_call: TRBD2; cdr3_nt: TGTGCCAGCAGCTGGTCGGGGGGTGAGCAGTTCTTC; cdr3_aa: CASSWSGGEQFF
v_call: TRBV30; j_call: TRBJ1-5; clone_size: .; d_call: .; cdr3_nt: TGTGCCTGGAGTTGGCAGGTAAGTCAGCCCCAGCATTTT; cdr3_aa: CAWSWQVSQPQHF
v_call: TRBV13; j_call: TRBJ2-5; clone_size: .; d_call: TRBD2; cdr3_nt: TGTGCCAGCAGCGACCAGCGGGAGCGGTTTCGAGAGACCCAGTACTTC; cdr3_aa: CASSDQRERFRETQYF
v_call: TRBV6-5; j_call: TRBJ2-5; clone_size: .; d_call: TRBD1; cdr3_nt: TGTGCCAGCAGCGGGACAGTGGAGACCCAGTACTTC; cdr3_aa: CASSGTVETQYF
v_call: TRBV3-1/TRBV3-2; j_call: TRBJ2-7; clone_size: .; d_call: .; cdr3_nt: TGTGCCAGCAGCCAAGATGAGAGAGAGCAGTACTTC; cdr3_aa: CASSQDEREQYF
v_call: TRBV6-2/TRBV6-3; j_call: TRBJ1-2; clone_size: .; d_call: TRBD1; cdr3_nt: TGTGCCAGCAGTTCCGGGACAGGGGAAGGCTACACCTTC; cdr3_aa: CASSSGTGEGYTF
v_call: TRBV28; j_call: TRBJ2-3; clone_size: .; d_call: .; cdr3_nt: TGTGCCAGCAGCAGCCAGGGGAGAGGTTTCCCAGATACGCAGTATTTT; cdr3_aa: CASSSQGRGFPDTQYF
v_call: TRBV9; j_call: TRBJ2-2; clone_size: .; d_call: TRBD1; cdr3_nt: TGTGCCAGCAGCGTGGGACAGGGAGGTTTAACCGGGGAGCTGTTTTTT; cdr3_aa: CASSVGQGGLTGELFF
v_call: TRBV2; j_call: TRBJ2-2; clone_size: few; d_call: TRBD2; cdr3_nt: TGTGCCAGCAGACCCCCCCCTTCAACTAGCGGGGGGGCGGGCACCGGGGAGCTGTTTTTT; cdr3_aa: CASRPPPSTSGGAGTGELFF
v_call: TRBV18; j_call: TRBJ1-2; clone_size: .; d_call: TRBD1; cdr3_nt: TGTGCCAGCTCACCAACCGGGACAGGGGTGGTCTATGGCTACACCTTC; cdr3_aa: CASSPTGTGVVYGYTF
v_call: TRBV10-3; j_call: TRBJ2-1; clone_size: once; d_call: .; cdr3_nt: TGTGCCATCAGTGCCGAAAGGGGAAACAATGAGCAGTTCTTC; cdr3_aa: CAISAERGNNEQFF
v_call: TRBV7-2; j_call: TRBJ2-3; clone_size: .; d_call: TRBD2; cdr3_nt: TGTGCCAGCATGGTAGCGGGAGTGAGTACGCAGTATTTT; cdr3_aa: CASMVAGVSTQYF
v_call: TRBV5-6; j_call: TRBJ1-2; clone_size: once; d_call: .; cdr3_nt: TGTGCCAGCAGCCGACAGCCGACGGAACCGGGCTACACCTTC; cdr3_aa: CASSRQPTEPGYTF
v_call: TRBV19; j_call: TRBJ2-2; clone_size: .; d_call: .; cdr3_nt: TGTGCCAGTAGTATGCTGGCGGGGTCTAAGGGGGAGCTGTTTTTT; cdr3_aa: CASSMLAGSKGELFF
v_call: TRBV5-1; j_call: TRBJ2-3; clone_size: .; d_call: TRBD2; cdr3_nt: TGCGCCAGCAGCCGGCTAGCGGGGACTACAGATACGCAGTATTTT; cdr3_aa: CASSRLAGTTDTQYF
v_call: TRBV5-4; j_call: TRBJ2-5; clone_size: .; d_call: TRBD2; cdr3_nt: TGTGCCAGCAGCTCGGGACTAGCGGCACCCTCCGAGACCCAGTACTTC; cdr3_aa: CASSSGLAAPSETQYF
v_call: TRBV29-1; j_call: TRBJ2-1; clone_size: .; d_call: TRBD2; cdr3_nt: TGCAGCGTTACCGGGACTAGCGGGAATCTGCAGTTCTTC; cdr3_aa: CSVTGTSGNLQFF
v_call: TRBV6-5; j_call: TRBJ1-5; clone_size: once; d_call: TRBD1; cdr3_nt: TGTGCCAGCAGGGGGACAGGCGAATCTCAGCCCCAGCATTTT; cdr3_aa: CASRGTGESQPQHF
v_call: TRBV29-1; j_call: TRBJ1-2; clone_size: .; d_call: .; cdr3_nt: TGCAGCGTTGAGGGGCGGGGAATAGCCTATGGCTACACCTTC; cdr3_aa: CSVEGRGIAYGYTF
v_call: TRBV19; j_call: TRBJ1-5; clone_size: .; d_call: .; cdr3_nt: TGTGCCAGTAGCTCAGCCGGGGGGGGATTAGGGAATCAGCCCCAGCATTTT; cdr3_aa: CASSSAGGGLGNQPQHF
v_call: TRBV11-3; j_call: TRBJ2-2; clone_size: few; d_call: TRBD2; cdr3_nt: TGTGCCAGCAGCTTAGCGGGAGGGCTAACCGGGGAGCTGTTTTTT; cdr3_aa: CASSLAGGLTGELFF
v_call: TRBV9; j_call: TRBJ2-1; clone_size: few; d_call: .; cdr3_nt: TGTGCCAGCAGCGTAGTCAGCGTCTCCTACAATGAGCAGTTCTTC; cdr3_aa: CASSVVSVSYNEQFF
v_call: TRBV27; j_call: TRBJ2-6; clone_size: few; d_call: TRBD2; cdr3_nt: TGTGCCAGCAGTCCCCGACTAGCGGGAGTGGACAACGTCCTGACTTTC; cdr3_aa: CASSPRLAGVDNVLTF
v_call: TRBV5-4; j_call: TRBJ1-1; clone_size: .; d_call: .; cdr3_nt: TGTGCCAGCAGCTTAACAACGAACACTGAAGCTTTCTTT; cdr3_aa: CASSLTTNTEAFF
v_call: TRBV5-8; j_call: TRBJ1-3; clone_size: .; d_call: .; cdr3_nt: TGTGCCAGCAGTCCAGGGCTATATGGAAACACCATATATTTT; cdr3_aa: CASSPGLYGNTIYF
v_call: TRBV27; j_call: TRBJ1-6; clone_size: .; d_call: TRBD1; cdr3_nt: TGTGCCAGCAGTTCGGGACAGGTAAATTCACCCCTCCACTTT; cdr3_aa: CASSSGQVNSPLHF
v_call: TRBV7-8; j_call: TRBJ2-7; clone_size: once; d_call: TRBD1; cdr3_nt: TGTGCCAGCAGCCGGGACAGCCCCTACGAGCAGTACTTC; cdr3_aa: CASSRDSPYEQYF
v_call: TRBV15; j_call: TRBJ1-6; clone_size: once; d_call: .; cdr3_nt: TGTGCCACCAGCAGAGATTATCGGTCCTCCTATAATTCACCCCTCCACTTT; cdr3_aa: CATSRDYRSSYNSPLHF
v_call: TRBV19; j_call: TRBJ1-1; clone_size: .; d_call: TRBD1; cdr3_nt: TGTGCCAGTAACAAACCGGGACAGGGGAGGACTGAAGCTTTCTTT; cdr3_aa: CASNKPGQGRTEAFF
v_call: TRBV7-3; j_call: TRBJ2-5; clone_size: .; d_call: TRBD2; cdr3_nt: TGTGCCAGCAGCCCCAAACTAGCGGGAGAGCATCTGGGGGAGACCCAGTACTTC; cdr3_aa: CASSPKLAGEHLGETQYF
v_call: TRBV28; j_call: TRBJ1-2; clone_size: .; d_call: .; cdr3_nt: TGTGCCAGCAGTTTTCTGGGGGCTGATGGCTACACCTTC; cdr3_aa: CASSFLGADGYTF
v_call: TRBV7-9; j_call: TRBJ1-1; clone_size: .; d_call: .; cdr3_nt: TGTGCCCCCCAAGTCGGGACTGAAGCTTTCTTT; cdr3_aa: CAPQVGTEAFF
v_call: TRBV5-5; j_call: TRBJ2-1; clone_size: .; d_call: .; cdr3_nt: TGTGCCAGCAGACCGAGGGCAGGAGCTGACAATGAGCAGTTCTTC; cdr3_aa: CASRPRAGADNEQFF
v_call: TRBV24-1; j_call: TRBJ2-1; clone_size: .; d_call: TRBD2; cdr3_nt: TGTGCCACCAGTACTAGCGGGGCGCGGGAGCAGTTCTTC; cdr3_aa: CATSTSGAREQFF
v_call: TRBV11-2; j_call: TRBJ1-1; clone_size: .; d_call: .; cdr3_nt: TGTGCCAGCAGCTTACGGGGATCCCTGAACACTGAAGCTTTCTTT; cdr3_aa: CASSLRGSLNTEAFF
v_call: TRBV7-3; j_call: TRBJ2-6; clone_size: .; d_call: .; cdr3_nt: TGTGCCAGCAGCTTGGCGGCTGGGGCCAACGTCCTGACTTTC; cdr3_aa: CASSLAAGANVLTF
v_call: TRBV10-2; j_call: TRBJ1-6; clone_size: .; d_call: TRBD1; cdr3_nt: TGCGCCAGCAGTGAACAGGGGGATTCACCCCTCCACTTT; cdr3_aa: CASSEQGDSPLHF
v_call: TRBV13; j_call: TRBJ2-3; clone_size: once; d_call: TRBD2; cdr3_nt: TGTGCCAGCAGCTTGGGACTAGCGGGAAACGGTCGAGATACGCAGTATTTT; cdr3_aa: CASSLGLAGNGRDTQYF
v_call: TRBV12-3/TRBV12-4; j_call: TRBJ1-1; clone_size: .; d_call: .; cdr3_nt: TGTGCCAGCAGGTACCGGGAATACACTGAAGCTTTCTTT; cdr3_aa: CASRYREYTEAFF
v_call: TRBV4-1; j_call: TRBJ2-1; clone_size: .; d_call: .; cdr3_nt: TGCGCCAGCAGCCCCTCTCAGGGTGTCCCTGAGCAGTTCTTC; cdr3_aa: CASSPSQGVPEQFF
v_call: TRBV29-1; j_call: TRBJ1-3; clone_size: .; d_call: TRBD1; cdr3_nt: TGCAGCGTTGTGGGACAGGGGACGGGAAACACCATATATTTT; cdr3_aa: CSVVGQGTGNTIYF
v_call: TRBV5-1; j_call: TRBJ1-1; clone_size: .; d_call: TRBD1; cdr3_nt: TGCGCCAGCAGCTCCCTACAGGGGGCTCTGGACACTGAAGCTTTCTTT; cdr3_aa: CASSSLQGALDTEAFF
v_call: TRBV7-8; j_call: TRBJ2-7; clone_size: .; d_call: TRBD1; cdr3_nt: TGTGCCAGCAGCTTAGATACTTTCGGACAGGGGGCCTACGAGCAGTACTTC; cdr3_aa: CASSLDTFGQGAYEQYF
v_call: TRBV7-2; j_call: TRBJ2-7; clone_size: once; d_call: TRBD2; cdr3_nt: TGTGCCAGCAGCCTCGGGAGGTACGAGCAGTACTTC; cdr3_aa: CASSLGRYEQYF
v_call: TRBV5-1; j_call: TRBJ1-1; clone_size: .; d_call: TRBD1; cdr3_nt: TGCGCCAGCAGCTGGGGGGACAGGGAGAACACTGAAGCTTTCTTT; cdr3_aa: CASSWGDRENTEAFF
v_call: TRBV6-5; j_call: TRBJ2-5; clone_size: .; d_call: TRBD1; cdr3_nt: TGTGCCAGCAGTTACGCGACAGGGGAGGAGACCCAGTACTTC; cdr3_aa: CASSYATGEETQYF